This T cell receptor beta chain was obtained from a study of tumor-infiltrating lymphocytes in glioblastoma multiforme. Study-wide findings and caveats: T cells were not sorted into functional subsets.

V was trimmed by 8 bases and J by 3 bases, leaving 11 bases between them. Germline V lookup: CDR1 MNHEY, CDR2 SVGAGI. CDR3 length: 14 residues. Of note for this clonotype: Its antigen is not known.

TCRB libraries came from RNA via three nested multiplex PCR rounds. A C-beta primer primed TCRB cDNA from 0.45 to 0.5 ug RNA. Each CDR3 protein is one row after TCRdb ran MiXCR on the multiplex PCR reads. The data hold over 8,000 distinct CDR3 sequences, with around 70% observed a single time. This receptor was obtained from a male donor with glioblastoma. The sequenced sample was brain tumor tissue. J is TRBJ1-6 and V is TRBV6-5, with D perhaps matching TRBD1 (6 bases). CDR3 loop: CASRDTSYNSPLHF. The CDR3 bases are TGTGCCAGCCGGGACACAAGCTATAATTCACCCCTCCACTTT.